The 20 T cell receptor beta chains reported below all come from one sample, sequenced in a study of cytomegalovirus exposure and HLA in healthy donors. Measured with immunoSEQ multiplex PCR; TCRdb has only the in-frame clones, and not every one. The data show more than 35,000 clones, 85% to 95% seen once. The material sequenced was PBMCs. The receptors derive from a young man in good health and CMV-seronegative.

This clone was observed once. The chain joins TRBV28 to TRBJ2-3; 7 bases line up with TRBD1. J lost 2 bases, V lost 2 bases, and 7 bases had no gene match. This CDR3 is built from 16 residues. Germline V lookup: CDR1 MDHEN, CDR2 SYDVKM. The CDR3 is CASSLAGTAFTDTQYF. The CDR3 region has the DNA TGTGCCAGCAGTTTAGCCGGGACAGCCTTCACAGATACGCAGTATTTT. Full variable domain (outside the CDR3, taken from reference TRBV28 and TRBJ2-3): DVKVTQSSRYLVKRTGEKVFLECVQDMDHENMFWYRQDPGLGLRLIYFSYDVKMKEKGDIPEGYSVSREKKERFSLILESASTNQTSMYLCASSLAGTAFTDTQYFGPGTRLTVL.

The chain combines TRBV30 with TRBJ1-1; 9 bases line up with TRBD1. The ends lost 3 bases at V and 10 bases at J; junction bases unmatched: 3. Germline CDR1 is GTSNPN and CDR2 is SVGIG (reference sequence). The CDR3 is 11 amino acids. The chain's CDR3 is CAWSGDRAAFF. In DNA, the CDR3 is TGTGCCTGGAGCGGGGACAGGGCAGCTTTCTTT.

The chain is built from TRBV6-5 and TRBJ1-5, with D maybe TRBD1 (6 bases). CDR3 size: 15 residues. The V gene lost 0 bases and the J gene lost 4 bases, with 10 bases spanning the gap. Germline lookup yields CDR1 MNHEY and CDR2 SVGAGI. DNA for the CDR3: TGTGCCAGCAGTTACTCGGTCAGGGGTAATCAGCCCCAGCATTTT. Protein: CASSYSVRGNQPQHF.

The V call is TRBV30, the J call TRBJ2-5; tentatively, D is TRBD2 (5 bases). The germline V gene encodes CDR1 GTSNPN and CDR2 SVGIG (reference sequence). This CDR3 region has 13 residues. V was pared by 0 bases and J by 7 bases, with 12 bases between. For the CDR3, the DNA is TGTGCCTGGAGTGTACCGGGGATCGGGACCCAGTACTTC. This gives the protein CAWSVPGIGTQYF.

J is TRBJ1-5 and V is TRBV2, with TRBD1 as a possible D gene (6 bases). V was pared by 6 bases and J by 2 bases, with 11 bases between. From germline, CDR1 is SNHLY and CDR2 FYNNEI. CDR3 length: 14 residues. The CDR3, as DNA: TGTGCCAGCAGCAGGGAGGGGGGCAATCAGCCCCAGCATTTT. Amino acids: CASSREGGNQPQHF.

J is TRBJ1-2 and V is TRBV15, with a tentative D call TRBD1 (5 bases). Trimming shortened V by 4 bases and J by 5 bases, and 17 bases separated the two germline ends. Germline CDR1 is LNHNV and CDR2 is YYDKDF (reference sequence). The CDR3 length is 15 residues. In nucleotides, the CDR3 is TGTGCCACCAGCAAAAAGACAGAACCGAATTATGGCTACACCTTC. It encodes CATSKKTEPNYGYTF.

The V and J genes are TRBV7-2 and TRBJ2-7; D possibly corresponds to TRBD1 (5 bases). The CDR3 is 13 amino acids. With 5 bases removed from V and 2 bases from J, the gap between germline ends came to 10 bases. Germline V CDR1 and CDR2: SGHTA, FQGNSA. Written as DNA, the CDR3 is TGTGCCAGCAGCCAACAGGAACCCTACGAGCAGTACTTC. This encodes CASSQQEPYEQYF.

This clone came up a few times. The genes are TRBV5-4 and TRBJ1-1; D remains unclear. The CDR3 loop spans 12 amino acids. V lost 4 bases and J lost 6, with 10 bases in between. Germline assignment: CDR1 SGHNT and CDR2 YYREEE (reference sequence). In DNA, the CDR3 is TGTGCCAGCAGCCTAGATACGTCTGAAGCTTTCTTT. Translation gives CASSLDTSEAFF.

The chain has TRBV28 and TRBJ1-2; D is ambiguous. Germline V gene sequence: CDR1 MDHEN, CDR2 SYDVKM. Trimming shortened V by 3 bases and J by 7 bases, and 12 bases separated the two germline ends. The CDR3 is 13 amino acids. The CDR3 DNA sequence: TGTGCCAGCAGTTTTGCGGGTCCTGGTGGCTACACCTTC. Its translation: CASSFAGPGGYTF.

V usage is TRBV5-1 and J usage is TRBJ1-1; D possibly corresponds to TRBD1 (6 bases). CDR3 length: 17 amino acids. The V end was cut by 4 bases, the J end by 11 bases, with 30 bases between. CDR1 and CDR2 from the germline V gene are SGHRS and YFSETQ. The CDR3: CASSLAELQGMSRMAFF. CDR3 nucleotides: TGCGCCAGCAGCCTTGCCGAACTACAGGGCATGTCGCGAATGGCTTTCTTT. Drawing the rest from reference TRBV5-1 and TRBJ1-1, the complete variable domain is KAGVTQTPRYLIKTRGQQVTLSCSPISGHRSVSWYQQTPGQGLQFLFEYFSETQRNKGNFPGRFSGRQFSNSRSEMNVSTLELGDSALYLCASSLAELQGMSRMAFFGQGTRLTVV.

The rearrangement links TRBV4-2 to TRBJ2-3, with D maybe TRBD2 (6 bases). Germline loops: CDR1 LGHNA, CDR2 YNFKEQ. The CDR3 is 17 amino acids. V lost 0 bases to trimming and J lost 0 bases, with 13 bases between them. In DNA form, the CDR3 reads TGTGCCAGCAGCCAAGAGATAGGCGGGGCTAGCACAGATACGCAGTATTTT. Translated, it gives CASSQEIGGASTDTQYF.

V and J are TRBV18 and TRBJ1-3; D remains ambiguous. The CDR3 length is 13 residues. V was shortened by 5 bases and J by 0 bases, with 5 bases between the two germline ends. Germline V lookup: CDR1 KGHSH, CDR2 LQKENI. This CDR3 is CASSTDSGNTIYF. CDR3 nucleotides: TGTGCCAGCTCAACAGACTCTGGAAACACCATATATTTT.

This rearrangement joins TRBV5-4 to TRBJ2-1, with D uncertain. The CDR3 is 16 residues long. V was cut by 4 bases and J by 6 bases, with 20 bases left in between. The germline gives CDR1 SGHNT, CDR2 YYREEE (reference sequence). The CDR3 protein is CASSNHISPGANEQFF. The CDR3 bases are TGTGCCAGCAGCAACCATATTTCCCCCGGAGCCAATGAGCAGTTCTTC.

The chain carries TRBV28 and TRBJ2-5; D is possibly TRBD1 (5 bases). The V end lost 6 bases, the J end lost 5 bases, and 13 bases lay between the germline ends. This CDR3 has 13 residues. Per the germline V gene, CDR1 is MDHEN and CDR2 is SYDVKM. CDR3 loop: CASRSGLGETQYF. The CDR3, as DNA: TGTGCCAGCAGGTCAGGGCTCGGGGAGACCCAGTACTTC.

The rearrangement links TRBV30 to TRBJ1-6; no reliable D call. This CDR3 comprises 13 residues. The germline V and J ends were trimmed by 8 bases and 0 bases, with 8 bases remaining between them. CDR1 and CDR2 (germline): GTSNPN, SVGIG (reference sequence). The CDR3 coding sequence is TGTGCCACCTTGAGCTCCTATAATTCACCCCTCCACTTT. It encodes CATLSSYNSPLHF.

V and J are TRBV25-1 and TRBJ2-1; D is possibly TRBD1 (6 bases). The CDR3 contains 13 residues. The germline CDR1 and CDR2 sequences are MGHDK and SYGVNS. V was pared by 6 bases and J by 10 bases, with 16 bases between. CDR3 protein: CASSNRVLGEQFF. In DNA form, the CDR3 reads TGTGCCAGCAGCAACAGGGTGTTGGGGGAGCAGTTCTTC.

The CDR3 DNA is TGTGCCAGCAGCGGAGGACACCCCCAAGAGACCCAGTACTTC. It specifies CASSGGHPQETQYF. The V gene is TRBV9, the J gene TRBJ2-5; a possible D gene is TRBD1 (5 bases). The CDR3 is 14 residues long. Germline values: CDR1 SGDLS, CDR2 YYNGEE. V lost 3 bases to trimming and J lost 1 base, with 10 bases between them.

V gene TRBV18 combines with J gene TRBJ2-3; 7 bases align to TRBD2. Germline V gene data show CDR1 as KGHSH and CDR2 as LQKENI. The CDR3 contains 14 residues. V lost 3 bases, J lost 4 bases, and 4 bases stayed unmatched. CDR3 residues: CASSPGGVADTQYF. In DNA, the CDR3 is TGTGCCAGCTCACCGGGAGGGGTTGCAGATACGCAGTATTTT.

The chain is built from TRBV7-6 and TRBJ1-4, with 7 bases that match TRBD1. The germline CDR1 and CDR2 sequences are SGHVS and FNYEAQ. Trimming took 5 bases from V and 4 from J; bases not matched to a gene: 7. CDR3 length: 15 amino acids. The CDR3 sequence: CASSPPGQLNEKLFF. CDR3 in DNA: TGTGCCAGCAGCCCCCCGGGACAGCTTAATGAAAAACTGTTTTTT.

The chain couples TRBV10-2 to TRBJ2-1, with D possibly being TRBD2 (5 bases). Per the germline V gene, CDR1 is WSHSY and CDR2 is SAAADI. V dropped 5 bases and J dropped 5 bases, with 7 bases sitting between them. This CDR3 spans 12 amino acids. The CDR3 loop is CASSTSDNEQFF. The DNA for the CDR3 is TGCGCCAGCAGTACTAGTGACAATGAGCAGTTCTTC.